The 19 T cell receptor beta chains reported below all come from one sample, sequenced in a study of metastatic and nonmetastatic thyroid tumors. Treatment of any kind had been given to no patient before thyroid surgery. TCRdb reanalyzed the PCR reads via MiXCR. The profile shows 7,000 or so clones, 18% of them singletons. The specimen was adjacent normal tissue. These receptors all come from a male donor with papillary thyroid cancer or a benign thyroid nodule (not recorded which). Some clones in this sample may be carry-over from other donors' samples.

The J gene is TRBJ2-1, the V gene TRBV11-1, with 7 bases identical to TRBD1. Germline assignment: CDR1 SGHAT and CDR2 FQDESV (reference sequence). The CDR3 runs 15 residues. V was pared by 4 bases and J by 4 bases, with 7 bases of the junction left unmatched. The CDR3 sequence: CASSSRDREYNEQFF. The CDR3 nucleotides read TGTGCCAGCAGCTCCCGGGACAGAGAGTACAATGAGCAGTTCTTC.

This clone was observed a handful of times. This chain joins TRBV13 and TRBJ1-2; no clear D gene. V lost 3 bases and J 6 bases, leaving 8 bases between the germline ends. The CDR3 loop spans 12 amino acids. CDR1 PRHDT and CDR2 FYEKMQ come from the germline V gene (reference sequence). The CDR3 protein is CASSLWVHGYTF. The DNA of the CDR3 is TGTGCCAGCAGCTTGTGGGTTCATGGCTACACCTTC.

This clone appeared a few times. V is TRBV6-2 or TRBV6-3 and J is TRBJ1-5, with a tentative D call TRBD1 (5 bases). Germline CDR1 MNHEY, CDR2 SVGEGT. The CDR3 runs to 15 residues. With 5 bases removed from V and 5 bases from J, the gap between germline ends came to 16 bases. CDR3 residues: CASSRAGAGDQPQHF. The CDR3 bases are TGTGCCAGCAGTCGCGCCGGGGCCGGCGATCAGCCCCAGCATTTT.

The J gene is TRBJ2-7, the V gene TRBV6-5; 7 positions agree with TRBD1. Germline assignment: CDR1 MNHEY and CDR2 SVGAGI. The CDR3 runs 13 residues. V dropped 2 bases and J dropped 6; count of bases not matched to a gene: 4. The CDR3 region has the DNA TGTGCCAGCAGTTACCTACAGGGGAGCGAGCAGTACTTC. This encodes CASSYLQGSEQYF.

This clone came up a few times. This sequence joins TRBV28 and TRBJ2-7, with D possibly TRBD1 on 5 matching bases. Trimming pared 5 bases from V and 6 bases from J, leaving 11 bases between. In germline, CDR1 is MDHEN, CDR2 SYDVKM. The CDR3 extends over 12 amino acids. Here the CDR3 reads CASSPQVREQYF. The CDR3 nucleotides read TGTGCCAGCAGTCCACAGGTCCGCGAGCAGTACTTC.

This clone appeared once. The chain joins TRBV3-1 to TRBJ1-1; D is ambiguous. Trimming stripped 4 bases from V and 6 bases from J, with 12 bases between. Germline loops: CDR1 LGHDT, CDR2 YNNKEL (reference sequence). The CDR3 spans 13 residues. The CDR3 region is CASSPTRIAEAFF. CDR3 DNA sequence: TGTGCCAGCAGCCCAACGCGGATCGCTGAAGCTTTCTTT. The full variable domain, with the rest looked up from reference TRBV3-1 and TRBJ1-1, is DTAVSQTPKYLVTQMGNDKSIKCEQNLGHDTMYWYKQDSKKFLKIMFSYNNKELIINETVPNRFSPKSPDKAHLNLHINSLELGDSAVYFCASSPTRIAEAFFGQGTRLTVV.

By sample share, this clone is medium-sized. V and J are TRBV20-1 and TRBJ2-7; the match to TRBD1 covers 8 bases. From germline, CDR1 is DFQATT and CDR2 SNEGSKA (reference sequence). The V gene end was trimmed by 6 bases and the J gene end by 6 bases; junction bases not matched to a gene: 7. The CDR3 runs 12 residues. CDR3 sequence: CSAPGQATEQYF. CDR3 nucleotide sequence: TGCAGTGCCCCGGGACAGGCTACCGAGCAGTACTTC.

This clone was seen ten or more times. The chain links TRBV20-1 to TRBJ2-3; 7 positions match TRBD2. Germline V CDR1 and CDR2: DFQATT, SNEGSKA (reference sequence). This CDR3 spans 16 amino acids. The J segment lost 0 bases and the V segment lost 0 bases, leaving 6 bases of the junction unmatched. CDR3 DNA: TGCAGTGCTAGAGATCCCGGGAGGACGAGCACAGATACGCAGTATTTT. This sequence encodes CSARDPGRTSTDTQYF.

This clone was observed a handful of times. V and J are TRBV10-3 and TRBJ1-2; D is perhaps TRBD1 (6 bases). The CDR3 is 14 residues long. Germline assignment: CDR1 ENHRY and CDR2 SYGVKD. V was pared by 6 bases and J by 4 bases, with 15 bases between. CDR3 residues: CAIREPDRSYGYTF. In DNA, the CDR3 is TGTGCCATCAGGGAACCTGACAGGTCCTATGGCTACACCTTC.

By share, this clone ranks as medium-sized. The chain carries TRBV6-1 and TRBJ1-4, with D perhaps TRBD1 (5 bases). The CDR3 length is 15 residues. Deletions cut 6 bases from V and 0 bases from J, with 11 bases between. The V gene's germline CDR1 is MNHNS and CDR2 SASEGT. CDR3 DNA: TGTGCCAGCAGCCCCGGGGCAACAACTAATGAAAAACTGTTTTTT. This sequence encodes CASSPGATTNEKLFF.

This clone has ten or more counts. The V call is TRBV6-5, the J call TRBJ2-5, with 9 bases aligning to TRBD1. This CDR3 region has 16 residues. With V trimmed by 0 bases and J by 4 bases, 6 bases remained unmatched. CDR1 and CDR2 (germline): MNHEY, SVGAGI. CDR3 nucleotide sequence: TGTGCCAGCAGTTACTCACTCGGGACAGGGACAGAGACCCAGTACTTC. It is translated as CASSYSLGTGTETQYF.

This sequence joins TRBV7-9 and TRBJ2-7; D gene unclear. Per germline, CDR1 SEHNR and CDR2 FQNEAQ (reference sequence). The length of the CDR3 is 15 residues. Trimming left V 2 bases short and J 2 bases short, with 13 bases between. The DNA for the CDR3 is TGTGCCAGCAGCTTAACGATAGGCCTTGCCTACGAGCAGTACGTC. This translates into CASSLTIGLAYEQYV.

The sample holds a few counts of this clone. The J gene is TRBJ1-2, the V gene TRBV28; D not resolved. Germline loops: CDR1 MDHEN, CDR2 SYDVKM. The V and J ends lost 1 base and 6 bases respectively, with 12 bases between them. The CDR3 extends over 14 amino acids. The CDR3 here is CASSLSGRRNGYTF. The DNA of the CDR3 is TGTGCCAGCAGTTTATCTGGACGGCGGAATGGCTACACCTTC.

The J gene is TRBJ1-2, the V gene TRBV30, with D possibly being TRBD1 (6 bases). With 0 bases removed from V and 0 bases from J, the gap between germline ends came to 14 bases. From germline, CDR1 is GTSNPN and CDR2 SVGIG (reference sequence). The CDR3 totals 16 residues. For the CDR3, the DNA is TGTGCCTGGAGTGTACCAGTGACAGGCGCTAACTATGGCTACACCTTC. Translated, it gives CAWSVPVTGANYGYTF.

This clone was recorded a few times. This rearrangement joins TRBV6-1 to TRBJ2-2; 10 nucleotides match TRBD2. The J segment lost 8 bases and the V segment lost 6 bases, leaving 12 bases of the junction unmatched. Germline V gene lookup returns CDR1 MNHNS and CDR2 SASEGT. The CDR3 totals 16 residues. Here the CDR3 reads CASSPGLAGVLGELFF. Here the CDR3 DNA reads TGTGCCAGCAGCCCCGGGCTAGCGGGAGTCCTAGGGGAGCTGTTTTTT.

This clone was detected only a few times. Sequence at one end of the junction differs from germline and may be a read error. The chain uses TRBV6-1 and TRBJ2-5; a weak D match, TRBD1 (5 bases). Germline assignment: CDR1 MNHNS and CDR2 SASEGT. The CDR3 extends over 13 amino acids. This chain's CDR3 is CSSTKTDQETQYF. As DNA, the CDR3 is TGTTCCAGCACCAAGACAGATCAAGAGACCCAGTACTTC.

The rearrangement joins TRBV7-2 to TRBJ1-5; weak D call: TRBD1 (5 bases). The CDR3 has 14 residues. The ends were cut back, 5 bases at V and 7 bases at J, with 15 bases in the middle. In germline, CDR1 is SGHTA, CDR2 FQGNSA. For the CDR3, the DNA is TGTGCCAGCAGCCCTGGGGGACCAGGGCAGCCCCAGCATTTT. As protein: CASSPGGPGQPQHF. The full variable domain, in which reference TRBV7-2 and TRBJ1-5 provide the parts outside the CDR3, is GAGVSQSPSNKVTEKGKDVELRCDPISGHTALYWYRQSLGQGLEFLIYFQGNSAPDKSGLPSDRFSAERTGGSVSTLTIQRTQQEDSAVYLCASSPGGPGQPQHFGDGTRLSIL.

This clone appeared many times. Relative to the germline gene, one junction end is altered; a read error may explain this. Different DNA sequences within this sample yield the same CDR3. This sequence joins TRBV29-1 and TRBJ2-1, with D uncertain. The V gene's germline CDR1 is SQVTM and CDR2 ANQGSEA. The CDR3 runs 12 residues. The CDR3 nucleotides are TGCAGTGTTGATAAGGGTTGGGATGAGCAGTTCTTC. As protein: CSVDKGWDEQFF.

With respect to this clone: At one end the junction does not follow the germline gene, possibly because of a read error. The gene calls are TRBV27 and TRBJ2-2; the match to TRBD2 covers 9 bases. The CDR3 has 15 residues. Germline V gene lookup returns CDR1 MNHEY and CDR2 SMNVEV (reference sequence). CDR3 DNA sequence: TGTGCCAGCAGAATAAGCGGGGGGTACACCTGGGAGCTGTTTTTT. Encoded protein: CASRISGGYTWELFF.